This TCR beta chain emerged from a study of OX40 agonist ivuxolimab in advanced cancers. Profiling relied on immunoSEQ multiplex PCR, and the TCRdb table lists in-frame clones only, not all of them. The data show over 35,000 clones, about 86% seen once. CDR1 and CDR2 from the germline V gene are SGHTA and FQGNSA. The CDR3 runs 17 residues. V lost 6 bases, J lost 8 bases, and 23 bases lay in between. This chain joins TRBV7-2 and TRBJ1-6, with D perhaps matching TRBD1 (5 bases). This sample comprised CD4+ or CD8+ T cells sorted from blood, obtained in a trial of the OX40 agonist ivuxolimab. This clonotype originated in an adult with an advanced solid tumor such as melanoma, head and neck, liver or kidney cancer. The CDR3 loop is CASSIAGGTYGDSPLHF. CDR3 bases: TGTGCCAGCAGTATCGCCGGCGGGACTTACGGTGATTCACCCCTCCACTTT.